Each of the 25 T cell receptor beta chains below was sequenced from the same sample in a study of control samples from healthy donors and cancer patients. Repertoires were generated with immunoSEQ multiplex PCR, while TCRdb's copy carries only in-frame clones and drops some. The sample records a few hundred thousand clones, approximately 92% being singletons. The source material was PBMCs. These receptors were collected from a man aged 40-55 years with head and neck cancer.

The V gene is TRBV7-9, the J gene TRBJ2-7; maybe TRBD1 (6 bases). Germline assignment: CDR1 SEHNR and CDR2 FQNEAQ (reference sequence). V dropped 1 base and J dropped 11 bases, with 18 bases sitting between them. This CDR3 contains 14 residues. CDR3 DNA sequence: TGTGCCAGCAGCTTAGGCTCCCGCCAGGGGAGTAAGTACTTC. It translates to CASSLGSRQGSKYF.

Concerning this clone itself: Relative to the germline gene, one junction end is altered; a read error may explain this. This sequence joins TRBV7-7 and TRBJ2-1, with a possible D match to TRBD1 (6 bases). This CDR3 is 17 amino acids long. CDR1 is SSHAT and CDR2 is FNYEAQ in the germline V gene (reference sequence). CDR3 nucleotide sequence: TGTGCTAGCAGCTTAGCCGCGACAGGTAGCTCCTACAATGAGCAGTTCTTC. Protein: CASSLAATGSSYNEQFF.

This rearrangement joins TRBV10-3 to TRBJ2-7; 10 positions match TRBD2. CDR1 is ENHRY and CDR2 is SYGVKD in the germline V gene. Germline trimming cut 1 base from V and 7 bases from J; bases unmatched to any gene: 7. The CDR3 totals 15 residues. CDR3 DNA: TGTGCCATCAGTGAGTTACCTAGCGGGGGAGGTGAGCAGTACTTC. Translated: CAISELPSGGGEQYF.

CDR3 sequence (DNA): TGTGCCAGCAGTTACGGGGGCGAGGGCACAGATACGCAGTATTTT. Translated: CASSYGGEGTDTQYF. V gene TRBV6-5 combines with J gene TRBJ2-3; weak D call: TRBD1 (6 bases). CDR1 and CDR2 from the germline V gene are MNHEY and SVGAGI. This CDR3 is built from 15 residues. Deletions cut 2 bases from V and 1 base from J, with 10 bases between.

The chain has TRBV6-1 and TRBJ1-5, with 7 bases identical to TRBD1. This CDR3 is built from 16 residues. The V segment lost 4 bases and the J segment 2 bases; nucleotides outside the gene matches: 8. The V gene's germline CDR1 is MNHNS and CDR2 SASEGT. CDR3 DNA: TGTGCCAGCAGTGTCGCAGGGGGTTTCGGCAATCAGCCCCAGCATTTT. Translated, it gives CASSVAGGFGNQPQHF.

This chain links TRBV5-1 with TRBJ1-2; TRBD1 is a possible D gene (5 bases). Germline loops: CDR1 SGHRS, CDR2 YFSETQ. This CDR3 is built from 12 residues. Trimming removed 1 base from V and 6 bases from J, with 7 bases in between. This CDR3 reads CASSLWGDGYTF. The CDR3, as DNA: TGCGCCAGCAGCTTGTGGGGGGATGGCTACACCTTC. Based on the CDR3 plus reference TRBV5-1 and TRBJ1-2, the full variable domain is KAGVTQTPRYLIKTRGQQVTLSCSPISGHRSVSWYQQTPGQGLQFLFEYFSETQRNKGNFPGRFSGRQFSNSRSEMNVSTLELGDSALYLCASSLWGDGYTFGSGTRLTVV.

V is TRBV7-9 and J is TRBJ1-1; D might be TRBD1 (6 bases). Germline V CDR1 and CDR2: SEHNR, FQNEAQ (reference sequence). CDR3 length: 18 amino acids. V was pared by 5 bases and J by 4 bases, with 26 bases between. CDR3: CASSPSQGTLGEGTEAFF. The CDR3 nucleotides are TGTGCCAGCAGCCCTTCCCAGGGGACCCTAGGAGAGGGCACTGAAGCTTTCTTT.

This chain links TRBV7-2 with TRBJ2-3; TRBD2 is a possible D gene (6 bases). The length of the CDR3 is 14 residues. The germline V gene has CDR1 SGHTA and CDR2 FQGNSA. V was clipped by 5 bases and J by 3 bases, with 12 bases between them. CDR3 sequence: CASSPGLLTDTQYF. The CDR3 region has the DNA TGTGCCAGCAGCCCGGGACTCCTAACAGATACGCAGTATTTT.

V gene TRBV11-1 combines with J gene TRBJ2-5; TRBD2 matches at 9 bases. The CDR3 sequence is 15 residues long. Germline V gene data show CDR1 as SGHAT and CDR2 as FQDESV (reference sequence). The junction had 9 bases not matched to a gene; V was cut back by 5 bases and J by 5 bases. Here the CDR3 reads CASSGVAGVMETQYF. The CDR3 DNA reads as TGTGCCAGCAGCGGAGTAGCGGGAGTCATGGAGACCCAGTACTTC.

This chain's CDR3 is CASSVDSGTRDSPLHF. CDR3 coding DNA: TGTGCCAGCAGCGTAGATTCCGGGACAAGGGATTCACCCCTCCACTTT. This chain connects TRBV9 to TRBJ1-6, with a tentative D call TRBD1 (6 bases). CDR1 and CDR2 from the germline V gene are SGDLS and YYNGEE. This CDR3 spans 16 amino acids. The V gene lost 0 bases and the J gene lost 8 bases, with 15 bases spanning the gap.

The J gene is TRBJ1-1, the V gene TRBV7-8; D gene unclear. Germline V gene data show CDR1 as SGHVS and CDR2 as FQNEAQ. The CDR3 runs to 13 residues. Trimming left V 2 bases short and J 4 bases short, with 8 bases between. CDR3 DNA: TGTGCCAGCAGCTTAACGCCGTTCACTGAAGCTTTCTTT. Protein: CASSLTPFTEAFF.

This clone was seen only once. The chain links TRBV27 to TRBJ1-2; D gene uncertain. The germline V gene encodes CDR1 MNHEY and CDR2 SMNVEV (reference sequence). V lost 5 bases and J lost 6, with 10 bases in between. There are 12 residues in the CDR3. In nucleotides, the CDR3 is TGTGCCAGCAGTCCCCGGGGAAATGGCTACACCTTC. This gives the protein CASSPRGNGYTF.

The V gene is TRBV7-9, the J gene TRBJ2-7, with D possibly matching TRBD1 (5 bases). The germline V gene has CDR1 SEHNR and CDR2 FQNEAQ (reference sequence). The V gene lost 5 bases and the J gene lost 5 bases, with 13 bases spanning the gap. The length of the CDR3 is 13 residues. CDR3 in DNA: TGTGCCAGCAGCCCTCAGGGTATCGACGAGCAGTACTTC. It yields the protein CASSPQGIDEQYF.

The chain couples TRBV25-1 to TRBJ1-1, with 10 bases identical to TRBD1. CDR3 size: 14 residues. J was trimmed by 7 bases and V by 5 bases; bases with no gene match: 7. The germline CDR1 and CDR2 sequences are MGHDK and SYGVNS. The CDR3 sequence is CASSPGTGVFEAFF. The CDR3 DNA follows: TGTGCCAGCAGTCCCGGGACAGGGGTGTTTGAAGCTTTCTTT.

The chain employs TRBV2 and TRBJ2-1; D might be TRBD1 or TRBD2, each matching 5 bases. The germline V and J ends were trimmed by 6 bases and 5 bases, with 8 bases remaining between them. Looked up from germline, CDR1 is SNHLY and CDR2 is FYNNEI. The CDR3 length is 12 residues. The DNA for the CDR3 is TGTGCCAGCAGGGGGGATCACAATGAGCAGTTCTTC. Its protein is CASRGDHNEQFF. The full variable domain, rest sourced from reference TRBV2 and TRBJ2-1, is EPEVTQTPSHQVTQMGQEVILRCVPISNHLYFYWYRQILGQKVEFLVSFYNNEISEKSEIFDDQFSVERPDGSNFTLKIRSTKLEDSAMYFCASRGDHNEQFFGPGTRLTVL.

The chain recombines TRBV28 with TRBJ1-6; tentatively, D is TRBD1 (6 bases). Per the germline V gene, CDR1 is MDHEN and CDR2 is SYDVKM. V dropped 7 bases and J dropped 8 bases, with 15 bases sitting between them. The CDR3 spans 14 residues. The CDR3 reads CASTLGGKDSPLHF. In DNA form, the CDR3 reads TGTGCCAGCACCCTAGGGGGTAAGGATTCACCCCTCCACTTT.

The rearrangement links TRBV6-6 to TRBJ1-2; D is unresolved. The CDR3 contains 12 residues. Germline CDR1 MNHNY, CDR2 SVGAGI (reference sequence). Trimming took 8 bases from V and 3 from J, leaving 10 bases between them. CDR3 DNA: TGTGCCAGCCGAGCGGTTGACTATGGCTACACCTTC. Amino acid sequence: CASRAVDYGYTF.

This chain connects TRBV6-4 to TRBJ1-5; weak D call: TRBD1 (5 bases). V lost 6 bases, J lost 6 bases, and 12 bases lay in between. Germline CDR1 is MRHNA and CDR2 is SNTAGT. This CDR3 has 13 residues. This CDR3 is CASRGTGSQPQHF. The CDR3 bases are TGTGCCAGCAGGGGGACGGGGAGTCAGCCCCAGCATTTT.

The chain carries TRBV18 and TRBJ2-2; D is undetermined. Germline-derived CDR1 and CDR2 are KGHSH and LQKENI. CDR3 length: 13 residues. The V and J ends lost 3 bases and 6 bases respectively, with 8 bases between them. CDR3 amino acids: CASSPSSSGELFF. The CDR3 nucleotides read TGTGCCAGCTCACCGTCGAGCTCCGGGGAGCTGTTTTTT.

The J gene is TRBJ1-5, the V gene TRBV6-6, with D possibly being TRBD1 (5 bases). The CDR3 sequence is 17 residues long. Germline V lookup: CDR1 MNHNY, CDR2 SVGAGI (reference sequence). The V and J ends lost 5 bases and 4 bases respectively, with 21 bases between them. The CDR3 loop reads CASSPIDRRGENQPQHF. CDR3 coding DNA: TGTGCCAGCAGTCCTATTGATCGGCGGGGGGAGAATCAGCCCCAGCATTTT.

The CDR3 protein is CASSLSNQGVGTQYF. Here the CDR3 DNA reads TGTGCCAGCAGCTTATCTAATCAGGGCGTGGGGACCCAGTACTTC. The chain links TRBV7-2 to TRBJ2-5, with D perhaps matching TRBD1 (5 bases). V gave up 2 bases and J gave up 7 bases, with 17 bases separating them. Germline CDR1 is SGHTA and CDR2 is FQGNSA. The CDR3 covers 15 residues.

The J gene is TRBJ2-7, the V gene TRBV5-1; TRBD1 is a possible D gene (5 bases). This CDR3 has 14 residues. Germline V lookup: CDR1 SGHRS, CDR2 YFSETQ. The V end was cut by 1 base, the J end by 2 bases, with 10 bases between. The CDR3: CASSLQGQTYEQYF. Here the CDR3 DNA reads TGCGCCAGCAGCTTGCAAGGACAAACCTACGAGCAGTACTTC.

This sequence joins TRBV7-6 and TRBJ2-2; the match to TRBD1 covers 9 bases. The CDR3 has 15 residues. The trim removed 5 bases at V and 2 bases at J, leaving 3 bases unmatched. Per germline, CDR1 SGHVS and CDR2 FNYEAQ. The CDR3 region is CASSRGQGNTGELFF. CDR3 DNA sequence: TGTGCCAGCAGCCGGGGACAGGGTAACACCGGGGAGCTGTTTTTT.

The rearrangement uses TRBV7-2 and TRBJ2-3; D is perhaps TRBD1 (6 bases). The CDR3 covers 13 residues. V lost 5 bases to trimming and J lost 3 bases, with 9 bases between them. Germline loops: CDR1 SGHTA, CDR2 FQGNSA. Written as DNA, the CDR3 is TGTGCCAGCAGCCCCCAGGGGACAGATACGCAGTATTTT. Encoded protein: CASSPQGTDTQYF.

This clone was observed a handful of times. CDR3 protein: CASSLVGLGTYNEQFF. In nucleotides, the CDR3 is TGTGCCAGCAGCTTAGTAGGACTCGGTACCTACAATGAGCAGTTCTTC. This sequence joins TRBV11-3 and TRBJ2-1; maybe TRBD2 (5 bases). Germline V gene sequence: CDR1 SGHNT, CDR2 YENEEA. This CDR3 spans 16 amino acids. Trimming removed 1 base at V and 2 bases at J, with 12 bases between.